The 2 T cell receptor beta chains presented below share a single source sample, sequenced in a study of cytomegalovirus exposure and HLA in healthy donors. Primers: 60 Vbeta forward and 13 Jbeta reverse. Sequencing used immunoSEQ multiplex PCR; TCRdb keeps in-frame clones, though not all of them. The profile shows some 170,000 clones, 79% of them singletons. The specimen sequenced was PBMCs. The receptors come from a middle-aged man in good health and CMV-seronegative.

The chain carries TRBV2 and TRBJ2-5, with D possibly being TRBD2 (7 bases). Trimming shortened V by 3 bases and J by 4 bases, and 12 bases separated the two germline ends. Germline V lookup: CDR1 SNHLY, CDR2 FYNNEI. This CDR3 region has 14 residues. As DNA, the CDR3 is TGTGCCAGCAGTGAGAAGGGGGGGCGAGAGACCCAGTACTTC. Residues: CASSEKGGRETQYF.

V and J are TRBV5-4 and TRBJ2-2, with 9 bases aligning to TRBD1. CDR1 and CDR2 from the germline V gene are SGHNT and YYREEE (reference sequence). CDR3 length: 14 residues. Trimming at V came to 0 bases and at J to 6 bases, leaving 0 bases not matched to a gene. The CDR3 here is CASSLGQGAGELFF. CDR3 sequence (DNA): TGTGCCAGCAGCTTGGGACAGGGGGCCGGGGAGCTGTTTTTT.